Below, 31 T cell receptor beta chains from the same sample are listed, as sequenced in a study of cytomegalovirus exposure and HLA in healthy donors. In the PCR, 60 Vbeta and 13 Jbeta primers were used. Method: immunoSEQ multiplex PCR; TCRdb's copy keeps in-frame clones and lacks some. The sample yields 85,000 to 100,000 clones, over 70% seen once. Sequenced: PBMCs. These receptors all come from a woman between 40 and 50 years old in good health and CMV-seronegative.

The chain uses TRBV4-2 and TRBJ1-1; 9 bases align to TRBD1. CDR1 is LGHNA and CDR2 is YNFKEQ in the germline V gene. V gave up 4 bases and J gave up 1 base; unmatched junction bases: 4. This CDR3 spans 15 amino acids. The CDR3 reads CASSRGTGPNTEAFF. The CDR3 DNA reads as TGTGCCAGCAGCCGAGGGACAGGGCCGAACACTGAAGCTTTCTTT.

This clone was counted between two and nine times. The chain is built from TRBV5-1 and TRBJ1-2; tentative D call: TRBD1 (5 bases). Looked up from germline, CDR1 is SGHRS and CDR2 is YFSETQ. The CDR3 has 11 amino acids. Trimming pared 0 bases from V and 12 bases from J, leaving 9 bases between. CDR3 in amino acids: CASSLGGRNTF. As DNA, the CDR3 is TGCGCCAGCAGCTTGGGGGGGAGGAACACCTTC.

There are a few counts of this clone. The chain recombines TRBV4-3 with TRBJ2-2; the match to TRBD1 covers 9 bases. Germline loops: CDR1 LGHNA, CDR2 YSLEER. The length of the CDR3 is 16 residues. The V gene end was trimmed by 2 bases and the J gene end by 2 bases; junction bases not matched to a gene: 3. The DNA for the CDR3 is TGCGCCAGCAGCCAAAACAGGGGGCGAAACACCGGGGAGCTGTTTTTT. Translating gives CASSQNRGRNTGELFF.

The rearrangement joins TRBV7-6 to TRBJ2-7; perhaps TRBD2 as D (5 bases). The germline V gene has CDR1 SGHVS and CDR2 FNYEAQ. V dropped 6 bases and J dropped 3 bases, with 15 bases sitting between them. CDR3 length: 14 residues. The CDR3 loop is CASSLGVSSYEQYF. In nucleotides, the CDR3 is TGTGCCAGCAGTCTCGGGGTTTCAAGCTACGAGCAGTACTTC.

A single count supports this clone. The V call is TRBV30, the J call TRBJ2-4; 9 nucleotides align to TRBD1. CDR3 size: 14 residues. Trimming removed 5 bases from V and 6 bases from J; junction bases left unmatched: 8. The germline V gene encodes CDR1 GTSNPN and CDR2 SVGIG (reference sequence). CDR3 region: CAWEPGQGTNIQYF. The CDR3 region has the DNA TGTGCCTGGGAACCGGGACAGGGTACAAACATTCAGTACTTC.

This clone was found once. The chain combines TRBV11-2 with TRBJ1-5; TRBD1 matches 8 bases. The CDR3 has 15 amino acids. V was clipped by 5 bases and J by 3 bases; unmatched bases: 6. Per germline, CDR1 SGHAT and CDR2 FQNNGV. The CDR3 is CASSGGRGLNQPQHF. In DNA, the CDR3 is TGTGCCAGCAGCGGGGGCAGGGGGCTCAATCAGCCCCAGCATTTT.

This clone was picked up a small number of times. The rearrangement links TRBV29-1 to TRBJ1-2; weak D call: TRBD1 (5 bases). In germline, CDR1 is SQVTM, CDR2 ANQGSEA. This CDR3 has 12 residues. The V gene lost 4 bases and the J gene lost 7 bases, with 13 bases spanning the gap. The CDR3 DNA follows: TGCAGCGTTGGGTCAGGGCTTAGTGGCTACACCTTC. As protein: CSVGSGLSGYTF. The full variable domain, rest sourced from reference TRBV29-1 and TRBJ1-2, is SAVISQKPSRDICQRGTSLTIQCQVDSQVTMMFWYRQQPGQSLTLIATANQGSEATYESGFVIDKFPISRPNLTFSTLTVSNMSPEDSSIYLCSVGSGLSGYTFGSGTRLTVV.

The table lists this clone with a count of one. The chain combines TRBV12-5 with TRBJ1-5; D unclear. Germline CDR1 is LGHNT and CDR2 is FRNRAP. The CDR3 loop spans 16 amino acids. The V end lost 0 bases, the J end lost 3 bases, and 12 bases lay between the germline ends. This CDR3 is CASGLVAGPYNQPQHF. The CDR3 DNA follows: TGTGCTAGTGGTTTGGTAGCAGGCCCATACAATCAGCCCCAGCATTTT.

The chain couples TRBV27 to TRBJ2-3; maybe TRBD2 (6 bases). CDR1 MNHEY and CDR2 SMNVEV come from the germline V gene (reference sequence). V was pared by 5 bases and J by 2 bases, with 23 bases between. The CDR3 totals 18 residues. The CDR3 protein is CASSRLGAAGLNTDTQYF. As DNA, the CDR3 is TGTGCCAGCAGTAGATTAGGGGCAGCGGGTCTCAACACAGATACGCAGTATTTT.

The V call is TRBV4-2, the J call TRBJ2-3; TRBD2 agrees at 11 bases. V lost 4 bases to trimming and J lost 2 bases; unmatched junction nucleotides: 8. This CDR3 spans 17 amino acids. Germline V lookup: CDR1 LGHNA, CDR2 YNFKEQ. The DNA of the CDR3 is TGTGCCAGCAGCCGAGACCTTAGCGGGGGGGTCACAGATACGCAGTATTTT. As protein: CASSRDLSGGVTDTQYF.

This sequence joins TRBV6-6 and TRBJ2-2; a weak D match, TRBD2 (6 bases). In germline, CDR1 is MNHNY, CDR2 SVGAGI (reference sequence). V was cut by 7 bases and J by 6 bases, with 18 bases left in between. CDR3 length equals 15 residues. The CDR3 region has the DNA TGTGCCAGCACCCCCACGGGGGTGAGCTCCGGGGAGCTGTTTTTT. Translated, it gives CASTPTGVSSGELFF.

V gene TRBV2 combines with J gene TRBJ1-5; D gene uncertain. CDR1 and CDR2 (germline): SNHLY, FYNNEI. The V end was cut by 6 bases, the J end by 0 bases, with 12 bases between. The CDR3 is made up of 15 amino acids. The CDR3 DNA sequence: TGTGCCAGCAGCGTAGAAAGCGGTAGCAATCAGCCCCAGCATTTT. Translation: CASSVESGSNQPQHF.

The chain couples TRBV5-1 to TRBJ2-7, with D perhaps matching TRBD1 (6 bases). Deletions cut 0 bases from V and 4 bases from J, with 17 bases between. The CDR3 loop spans 16 amino acids. The germline V gene has CDR1 SGHRS and CDR2 YFSETQ. CDR3 coding DNA: TGCGCCAGCAGCTTGGCCCAGGGGCGTCTTGGATACGAGCAGTACTTC. It encodes CASSLAQGRLGYEQYF.

V usage is TRBV4-1 and J usage is TRBJ2-7, with TRBD2 as a possible D gene (7 bases). V lost 2 bases and J 5 bases, leaving 16 bases between the germline ends. Germline V CDR1 and CDR2: MGHRA, YSYEKL. The CDR3 has 15 amino acids. The CDR3 sequence: CASSQLGGRFHEQYF. In DNA, the CDR3 is TGCGCCAGCAGCCAACTCGGGGGGCGTTTTCACGAGCAGTACTTC.

J is TRBJ1-1 and V is TRBV10-3, with 7 bases identical to TRBD1. Germline lookup yields CDR1 ENHRY and CDR2 SYGVKD. The length of the CDR3 is 13 residues. The junction had 6 bases not matched to a gene; V was cut back by 11 bases and J by 0 bases. The CDR3 DNA follows: TGTGCCGTTAAGGGGGCGATGAACACTGAAGCTTTCTTT. Translating it yields CAVKGAMNTEAFF.

The chain is built from TRBV19 and TRBJ1-2; 7 bases line up with TRBD1. CDR3 length: 14 residues. V lost 5 bases and J lost 7; bases outside the gene matches: 10. Germline V lookup: CDR1 LNHDA, CDR2 SQIVND (reference sequence). This CDR3 reads CASSLQIQGSGYTF. CDR3 coding DNA: TGTGCCAGTAGTTTACAAATACAGGGGTCTGGCTACACCTTC.

The J gene is TRBJ1-1, the V gene TRBV28, with D possibly matching TRBD1 (5 bases). The V end lost 2 bases, the J end lost 5 bases, and 9 bases lay between the germline ends. Germline CDR1 MDHEN, CDR2 SYDVKM. CDR3 size: 13 residues. CDR3 sequence reads: CASSLGQGTEAFF. The CDR3 DNA reads as TGTGCCAGCAGTTTAGGGCAGGGTACTGAAGCTTTCTTT.

The chain joins TRBV7-9 to TRBJ1-1; maybe TRBD1 (5 bases). The CDR3 consists of 16 residues. V lost 2 bases to trimming and J lost 1 base, with 14 bases between them. CDR1 is SEHNR and CDR2 is FQNEAQ in the germline V gene (reference sequence). The CDR3: CASSLLSPGGNTEAFF. The CDR3 DNA is TGTGCCAGCAGCTTACTCTCCCCCGGGGGGAACACTGAAGCTTTCTTT.

CDR3 protein: CASSENGDIFRSQHF. The DNA of the CDR3 is TGTGCCAGCAGTGAAAACGGGGATATTTTCAGGTCCCAGCATTTT. The chain recombines TRBV6-1 with TRBJ1-5; D is unclear. CDR1 is MNHNS, CDR2 SASEGT, per germline. V was clipped by 2 bases and J by 11 bases, with 19 bases between them. CDR3 length: 15 residues.

The chain has TRBV6-5 and TRBJ2-7, with D possibly TRBD1 on 6 matching bases. CDR1 and CDR2 from the germline V gene are MNHEY and SVGAGI. The CDR3 extends over 14 amino acids. Trimming pared 3 bases from V and 2 bases from J, leaving 11 bases between. Here the CDR3 reads CASSYGQHAYEQYF. The CDR3 DNA is TGTGCCAGCAGTTATGGACAGCACGCCTACGAGCAGTACTTC.

The rearrangement links TRBV6-4 to TRBJ1-3; 9 bases agree with TRBD1. Germline V CDR1 and CDR2: MRHNA, SNTAGT. This CDR3 contains 18 residues. The junction had 13 bases not matched to a gene; V was cut back by 7 bases and J by 0 bases. This chain's CDR3 is CASKGDRAKKSSGNTIYF. CDR3 sequence (DNA): TGTGCCAGCAAGGGGGACAGGGCAAAGAAGAGCTCTGGAAACACCATATATTTT.

This chain links TRBV30 with TRBJ1-5, with 9 positions matching TRBD1. CDR3 size: 16 residues. J was trimmed by 5 bases and V by 0 bases; bases with no gene match: 8. The germline V gene encodes CDR1 GTSNPN and CDR2 SVGIG (reference sequence). The CDR3 bases are TGTGCCTGGAGTGTACCGGGGGGACAGGGTTATCAGCCCCAGCATTTT. It yields the protein CAWSVPGGQGYQPQHF.

The rearrangement links TRBV18 to TRBJ1-6; D ambiguous. The CDR3 loop spans 16 amino acids. From germline, CDR1 is KGHSH and CDR2 LQKENI. The germline V and J ends were trimmed by 2 bases and 6 bases, with 14 bases remaining between them. As DNA, the CDR3 is TGTGCCAGCTCACCATTAGCCAAGGTCACTAATTCACCCCTCCACTTT. Protein sequence: CASSPLAKVTNSPLHF. Full variable domain (outside the CDR3, taken from reference TRBV18 and TRBJ1-6): NAGVMQNPRHLVRRRGQEARLRCSPMKGHSHVYWYRQLPEEGLKFMVYLQKENIIDESGMPKERFSAEFPKEGPSILRIQQVVRGDSAAYFCASSPLAKVTNSPLHFGNGTRLTVT.

The genes are TRBV5-4 and TRBJ1-2; D may be TRBD1 (5 bases). With 0 bases removed from V and 3 bases from J, the gap between germline ends came to 9 bases. CDR1 and CDR2 from the germline V gene are SGHNT and YYREEE (reference sequence). This CDR3 has 14 amino acids. The CDR3 reads CASSLAGFDYGYTF. The CDR3 DNA sequence: TGTGCCAGCAGCTTGGCAGGGTTTGACTATGGCTACACCTTC.

The chain joins TRBV4-3 to TRBJ1-1; D is possibly TRBD1 (6 bases). Per the germline V gene, CDR1 is LGHNA and CDR2 is YSLEER. Between the trimmed V and J ends, which lost 0 bases and 1 base, there was a span of 12 bases. The CDR3 has 16 residues. The CDR3 coding sequence is TGCGCCAGCAGCCAAGATCGAGAGACAGGGAACACTGAAGCTTTCTTT. This translates into CASSQDRETGNTEAFF.

This clone occurred a few times. The same CDR3 also results from other DNA sequences found in this sample. The V and J genes are TRBV27 and TRBJ1-6, with 10 bases lining up with TRBD1. The V gene's germline CDR1 is MNHEY and CDR2 SMNVEV (reference sequence). This CDR3 comprises 15 residues. V trimming: 2 bases; J trimming: 6 bases; junction bases outside the gene matches: 1. Here the CDR3 DNA reads TGTGCCAGCAGTTTAGGGACAGGGGCTAATTCACCCCTCCACTTT. Its translation is CASSLGTGANSPLHF.

The chain employs TRBV11-2 and TRBJ1-2; tentative D call: TRBD1 (6 bases). Germline V gene data show CDR1 as SGHAT and CDR2 as FQNNGV. This CDR3 region has 14 residues. The germline V and J ends were trimmed by 1 base and 3 bases, with 9 bases remaining between them. The CDR3 DNA reads TGTGCCAGCAGCTTAGTCCCAGGGGACTATGGCTACACCTTC. It yields the protein CASSLVPGDYGYTF. The full variable domain, its missing parts supplied by reference TRBV11-2 and TRBJ1-2, is EAGVAQSPRYKIIEKRQSVAFWCNPISGHATLYWYQQILGQGPKLLIQFQNNGVVDDSQLPKDRFSAERLKGVDSTLKIQPAKLEDSAVYLCASSLVPGDYGYTFGSGTRLTVV.

This sequence joins TRBV18 and TRBJ2-6; D is unresolved. Germline CDR1 is KGHSH and CDR2 is LQKENI. The ends were cut back, 6 bases at V and 1 base at J, with 10 bases in the middle. This CDR3 region has 15 residues. Here the CDR3 DNA reads TGTGCCAGCTCGCCGACTCAGTCTGGGGCCAACGTCCTGACTTTC. Protein: CASSPTQSGANVLTF.

The chain has TRBV4-2 and TRBJ2-7, with a tentative D call TRBD1 (7 bases). CDR1 LGHNA and CDR2 YNFKEQ come from the germline V gene. The CDR3 has 15 residues. The germline V and J ends were trimmed by 1 base and 1 base, with 11 bases remaining between them. CDR3 protein: CASSQAGDSSYEQYF. The CDR3, as DNA: TGTGCCAGCAGCCAAGCGGGGGACAGTTCCTACGAGCAGTACTTC.

The genes are TRBV28 and TRBJ2-7; 7 bases are shared with TRBD1. CDR1 is MDHEN and CDR2 is SYDVKM in the germline V gene. V was pared by 8 bases and J by 0 bases, with 10 bases of the junction left unmatched. This CDR3 spans 15 amino acids. The CDR3 spells CASFATGKFSYEQYF. CDR3 DNA: TGTGCCAGCTTTGCGACAGGGAAATTCTCCTACGAGCAGTACTTC. Combining the CDR3 with reference TRBV28 and TRBJ2-7 gives the whole variable domain DVKVTQSSRYLVKRTGEKVFLECVQDMDHENMFWYRQDPGLGLRLIYFSYDVKMKEKGDIPEGYSVSREKKERFSLILESASTNQTSMYLCASFATGKFSYEQYFGPGTRLTVT.

V is TRBV20-1 and J is TRBJ2-5, with no clear D. The V gene's germline CDR1 is DFQATT and CDR2 SNEGSKA (reference sequence). CDR3 length: 11 residues. V shed 0 bases and J shed 4 bases, with 3 bases lying between them. The CDR3 DNA reads TGCAGTGCTAGAGATAGAGAGACCCAGTACTTC. This gives the protein CSARDRETQYF.